This TCR beta chain was retrieved from a study of T cells of healthy individuals. This CDR3 has 16 residues. Trimming took off 1 base at V and 6 bases at J, with 16 bases between the two ends. This clonotype appeared many times. TCRdb recomputed calls from the 5' RACE reads with MiXCR, one row per CDR3 protein. The data hold approximately 52,000 distinct CDR3 sequences, with about 15% observed a single time. This chain links TRBV12-3 or TRBV12-4 with TRBJ2-4; no clear D. The sequence was collected from a human donor in good health. The DNA for the CDR3 is TGTGCCAGCAGTTTAGGCGGTATTTTGGTGGGAAACATTCAGTACTTC. Translating it yields CASSLGGILVGNIQYF.